What follows is one TCR beta chain and its context. This sample was taken from a study of blood T cell repertoires in COVID-19. In the study overall: Material from acute and convalescent COVID-19 was sourced from the United States, Italy and Spain. In each case, the material was cDNA or gDNA derived from T cells, B-cell-depleted T cells, or PBMCs.

The CDR3 sequence is 17 residues long. Germline V gene lookup returns CDR1 SGHRS and CDR2 YFSETQ. V lost 4 bases and J lost 8; bases outside the gene matches: 17. As handled by the study authors: Reference gene primer amplification gave nucleated cell count estimates. Some clones are missing from TCRdb's copy, which holds only in-frame ones; the method was immunoSEQ multiplex PCR. V, J and clone size were drawn from that table, and D and trimming were deduced from the DNA. The sample carries 130,000 to 150,000 clones, about nine tenths recorded once. The material sequenced was peripheral blood. This chain uses TRBV5-1 with TRBJ2-1; TRBD2 aligns across 8 bases. The TCR originated in a man aged 50-59 years with active or convalescent COVID-19. The CDR3 protein is CASSHASGRALVDEQFF. The CDR3 DNA sequence: TGCGCCAGCAGCCATGCCTCCGGGAGGGCCCTCGTAGATGAGCAGTTCTTC. The variable domain in full, completed from reference TRBV5-1 and TRBJ2-1, reads KAGVTQTPRYLIKTRGQQVTLSCSPISGHRSVSWYQQTPGQGLQFLFEYFSETQRNKGNFPGRFSGRQFSNSRSEMNVSTLELGDSALYLCASSHASGRALVDEQFFGPGTRLTVL.